Following are 18 T cell receptor beta chains from one sample sequenced in a study of long-term antiretroviral therapy in people with HIV. Sequencing relied on immunoSEQ assay v3.0, run at survey level. TCRdb keeps only in-frame clones here, not all; method: immunoSEQ multiplex PCR. The table records tens of thousands of clones, around 83% of them present only once. This specimen was unsorted PBMCs, taken 2.8 years before starting antiretroviral therapy. The receptors derive from a woman in her 30s with HIV.

The chain links TRBV11-2 to TRBJ2-1, with TRBD1 matching over 7 bases. This CDR3 has 15 residues. Germline V gene lookup returns CDR1 SGHAT and CDR2 FQNNGV. The trim removed 4 bases at V and 8 bases at J, leaving 11 bases unmatched. CDR3 in DNA: TGTGCCAGCAGCTCCGGGACAGCTCAGATCGATGAGCAGTTCTTC. Amino acids: CASSSGTAQIDEQFF.

V is TRBV29-1 and J is TRBJ2-3; D gene unclear. There are 14 residues in the CDR3. From germline, CDR1 is SQVTM and CDR2 ANQGSEA. V was shortened by 5 bases and J by 2 bases, with 14 bases between the two germline ends. The CDR3 DNA is TGCAGCGTTTCGGCGCTTAAGAACACAGATACGCAGTATTTT. It specifies CSVSALKNTDTQYF.

This clone was seen only a few times. V and J are TRBV9 and TRBJ1-1, with D tentatively TRBD1 (6 bases). The V and J ends lost 7 bases and 3 bases respectively, with 16 bases between them. Germline V CDR1 and CDR2: SGDLS, YYNGEE. The CDR3 extends over 14 amino acids. CDR3 in amino acids: CASGVPRGDTEAFF. CDR3 nucleotides: TGTGCCAGCGGTGTCCCCAGGGGTGACACTGAAGCTTTCTTT.

The chain employs TRBV29-1 and TRBJ2-1, with D hard to call. Per germline, CDR1 SQVTM and CDR2 ANQGSEA. This CDR3 comprises 10 residues. The CDR3: CRPRGNEQFF. The CDR3 region has the DNA TGCAGGCCCCGCGGCAATGAGCAGTTCTTC.

By share, this clone ranks as medium-sized. This chain links TRBV6-6 with TRBJ1-2, with 8 bases lining up with TRBD1. CDR3 length: 15 amino acids. J gave up 6 bases and V 0 bases, and 6 bases lay outside the gene matches. Germline V gene lookup returns CDR1 MNHNY and CDR2 SVGAGI (reference sequence). CDR3 in DNA: TGTGCCAGCAGTTACTCGACGCAGGGGGCGGATGGCTACACCTTC. Translated: CASSYSTQGADGYTF.

This chain links TRBV7-6 with TRBJ2-1, with 12 bases fitting TRBD2. The CDR3 consists of 16 residues. The germline gives CDR1 SGHVS, CDR2 FNYEAQ. V was clipped by 2 bases and J by 7 bases; unmatched bases: 6. The CDR3 DNA reads TGTGCCAGCAGCTTATTGCTAGCGGGGGGGGGTAATGAGCAGTTCTTC. Translated, it gives CASSLLLAGGGNEQFF.

V and J are TRBV6-1 and TRBJ2-7; D gene uncertain. The CDR3 has 11 residues. Per germline, CDR1 MNHNS and CDR2 SASEGT. The CDR3 here is CASSHSHEQYV. The CDR3, as DNA: TGTGCCAGCAGTCACTCCCACGAGCAGTACGTC.

This sequence joins TRBV2 and TRBJ2-7; possibly TRBD1 for D (5 bases). With 3 bases removed from V and 1 base from J, the gap between germline ends came to 13 bases. CDR3 length: 15 amino acids. Per germline, CDR1 SNHLY and CDR2 FYNNEI. CDR3 in amino acids: CASSDSTGRSYEQYV. CDR3 coding DNA: TGTGCCAGCAGTGATAGTACAGGCAGGTCCTACGAGCAGTACGTC.

This clone was observed a few times. The chain carries TRBV14 and TRBJ2-7; TRBD1 matches at 7 bases. The length of the CDR3 is 13 residues. The trim removed 4 bases at V and 10 bases at J, leaving 10 bases unmatched. CDR1 SGHDN and CDR2 FVKESK come from the germline V gene. CDR3 amino acids: CASSPFQGGVQYV. CDR3 DNA: TGTGCCAGCAGCCCTTTCCAAGGGGGCGTACAGTACGTC.

This clone appeared a few times. The V call is TRBV11-2, the J call TRBJ1-2, with D possibly matching TRBD1 (6 bases). Germline V gene data show CDR1 as SGHAT and CDR2 as FQNNGV. This CDR3 spans 14 amino acids. With 4 bases removed from V and 8 bases from J, the gap between germline ends came to 17 bases. CDR3 bases: TGTGCCAGCAGCTCAGAGGGGGGGCCAGGGGGCTACACCTTC. Translation gives CASSSEGGPGGYTF.

V is TRBV2 and J is TRBJ2-5; a weak D match, TRBD1 (5 bases). This CDR3 has 14 residues. Trimming pared 5 bases from V and 2 bases from J, leaving 12 bases between. The germline gives CDR1 SNHLY, CDR2 FYNNEI. Here the CDR3 reads CASSNGQLQETQYF. In nucleotides, the CDR3 is TGTGCCAGCAGTAATGGACAATTACAAGAGACCCAGTACTTC.

This clone was observed once. The J gene is TRBJ2-1, the V gene TRBV5-4; D might be TRBD1 (5 bases). Germline V lookup: CDR1 SGHNT, CDR2 YYREEE (reference sequence). The CDR3 covers 14 residues. V shed 0 bases and J shed 4 bases, with 8 bases lying between them. The chain's CDR3 is CASSLGQPYNEQFF. The CDR3 bases are TGTGCCAGCAGCTTGGGACAGCCTTACAATGAGCAGTTCTTC.

This sequence joins TRBV6-5 and TRBJ1-6; D is uncertain. CDR3 size: 15 residues. The V end was cut by 10 bases, the J end by 4 bases, with 17 bases between. Germline CDR1 is MNHEY and CDR2 is SVGAGI. The CDR3 DNA reads TGTGCCACCTGGCGGGGTCCCCAGTATAATTCACCCCTCCACTTT. Protein: CATWRGPQYNSPLHF.

The genes are TRBV2 and TRBJ1-2, with a possible D match to TRBD1 (6 bases). Per the germline V gene, CDR1 is SNHLY and CDR2 is FYNNEI. V was cut by 5 bases and J by 13 bases, with 14 bases left in between. The CDR3 contains 11 residues. The CDR3 nucleotides read TGTGCCAGCAGTCGAAACAGGGTCTTCACCTTC. Protein: CASSRNRVFTF.

CDR3 DNA sequence: TGTGCCAGCAGCCCGGAACCTGGACGTGGTGGCTACACCTTC. This codes for CASSPEPGRGGYTF. This sequence joins TRBV7-3 and TRBJ1-2; D uncertain. Deletions cut 5 bases from V and 7 bases from J, with 17 bases between. From germline, CDR1 is SGHTA and CDR2 FQGTGA. The CDR3 covers 14 residues.

The chain recombines TRBV5-1 with TRBJ2-2, with D uncertain. Germline CDR1 is SGHRS and CDR2 is YFSETQ. The ends were cut back, 1 base at V and 0 bases at J, with 7 bases in the middle. The CDR3 consists of 15 residues. The CDR3 loop is CASSLKLANTGELFF. In DNA form, the CDR3 reads TGCGCCAGCAGCTTGAAGTTAGCGAACACCGGGGAGCTGTTTTTT.

This clone was detected only once. The chain uses TRBV6-1 and TRBJ1-6; D remains unclear. CDR1 and CDR2 from the germline V gene are MNHNS and SASEGT. This CDR3 has 15 amino acids. V was pared by 2 bases and J by 6 bases, with 11 bases between. The CDR3 DNA follows: TGTGCCAGCAGTGAAAATGGTGGTGGTAATTCACCCCTCCACTTT. It is translated as CASSENGGGNSPLHF.

J is TRBJ2-2 and V is TRBV4-1, with D tentatively TRBD2 (6 bases). The CDR3 runs to 15 residues. Germline values: CDR1 MGHRA, CDR2 YSYEKL. Trimming removed 4 bases from V and 3 bases from J, with 12 bases in between. DNA for the CDR3: TGCGCCAGCAGCCCGGACTGGGGGGACACCGGGGAGCTGTTTTTT. It encodes CASSPDWGDTGELFF.